A single sample gave rise to the 30 T cell receptor beta chains below, sequenced in a study of CD8 T cells in ankylosing spondylitis. General study results and limits: Typical of ankylosing spondylitis blood, it appeared, was a TCR beta motif of roughly eight highly homologous variants.

TCRdb redid the calling of the 5' RACE reads with MiXCR, one entry per CDR3 protein. The table includes under 850,000 distinct CDR3 sequences, roughly 19% detected once. For these TCRs, the target antigens are not known. The source material was blood, either unsorted or a sorted T cell fraction (not recorded which). The receptors shown here come from a male donor with ankylosing spondylitis.

This clonotype was seen a few times. This chain connects TRBV20-1 to TRBJ1-5, with 7 bases aligning to TRBD1. Trimming cost V 5 bases and J 3 bases; bases outside gene matches: 10. This CDR3 is built from 15 residues. Germline CDR1 DFQATT, CDR2 SNEGSKA (reference sequence). The CDR3 sequence: CSAAASGQDNQPQHF. As DNA, the CDR3 is TGCAGTGCTGCCGCGTCAGGACAGGACAATCAGCCCCAGCATTTT.

This clonotype was seen many times. This rearrangement joins TRBV5-1 to TRBJ2-5, with D possibly TRBD2 on 6 matching bases. Germline lookup yields CDR1 SGHRS and CDR2 YFSETQ. The CDR3 totals 14 residues. The V and J ends lost 7 bases and 4 bases respectively, with 17 bases between them. CDR3 coding DNA: TGCGCCAGCTGCATAGCGGCGTCGGCAGAGACCCAGTACTTC. This gives the protein CASCIAASAETQYF.

This clonotype has just a few counts. The chain recombines TRBV2 with TRBJ2-2, with D possibly TRBD2 on 5 matching bases. CDR1 and CDR2 (germline): SNHLY, FYNNEI. The CDR3 is made up of 14 amino acids. V dropped 7 bases and J dropped 6 bases, with 15 bases sitting between them. CDR3 in DNA: TGTGCCAGCACGTGGCGGGCTGAGGCCGGGGAGCTGTTTTTT. Encoded protein: CASTWRAEAGELFF.

This clonotype was counted a few times. The chain links TRBV14 to TRBJ2-3; no clear D. The CDR3 is 15 residues long. Looked up from germline, CDR1 is SGHDN and CDR2 is FVKESK. Trimming pared 1 base from V and 6 bases from J, leaving 14 bases between. The CDR3 spells CASSQVGRRWDTQYF. CDR3 nucleotide sequence: TGTGCCAGCAGCCAAGTTGGACGACGCTGGGATACGCAGTATTTT.

This clonotype has more than one count but fewer than ten. The chain employs TRBV2 and TRBJ2-4; maybe TRBD2 (7 bases). This CDR3 comprises 17 residues. CDR1 and CDR2 from the germline V gene are SNHLY and FYNNEI. Trimming cost V 1 base and J 2 bases, with 15 bases left between them. The DNA for the CDR3 is TGTGCCAGCAGTGAAGAGGGGGGGTTAAGTTCCAAAAACATTCAGTACTTC. This sequence encodes CASSEEGGLSSKNIQYF.

This clonotype was recorded a few times. CDR3 residues: CASSTSGERTDTQYF. CDR3 nucleotide sequence: TGTGCCAGCTCGACTAGCGGGGAACGCACAGATACGCAGTATTTT. The rearrangement uses TRBV12-3 or TRBV12-4 and TRBJ2-3; 11 bases fit TRBD2. The J segment lost 1 base and the V segment lost 8 bases, leaving 5 bases of the junction unmatched. There are 15 residues in the CDR3.

This clonotype was counted many times. This chain joins TRBV5-1 and TRBJ2-1; 8 bases are shared with TRBD2. Germline CDR1 SGHRS, CDR2 YFSETQ. V was pared by 3 bases and J by 9 bases, with 5 bases of the junction left unmatched. This CDR3 has 13 amino acids. The CDR3 sequence: CASSSRGGSEQFF. The DNA of the CDR3 is TGCGCCAGCAGCTCCCGGGGGGGCAGTGAGCAGTTCTTC.

The chain couples TRBV7-6 to TRBJ2-1; 7 bases map to TRBD1. Unmatched junction bases numbered 4, after V lost 4 bases and J lost 1 base. The CDR3 contains 15 residues. Germline V gives CDR1 SGHVS, CDR2 FNYEAQ. In DNA form, the CDR3 reads TGTGCCAGCAGCTCCCGACAGGGTTCCTACAATGAGCAGTTCTTC. It encodes CASSSRQGSYNEQFF.

The chain employs TRBV20-1 and TRBJ2-1, with TRBD1 identical over 9 bases. CDR3 length: 14 amino acids. CDR1 DFQATT and CDR2 SNEGSKA come from the germline V gene (reference sequence). The V and J ends lost 4 bases and 4 bases, in that order; junction bases with no gene match: 5. CDR3 DNA: TGCAGTGCTAACGCCGGGACAGGGTACAATGAGCAGTTCTTC. Its translation: CSANAGTGYNEQFF.

The V and J genes are TRBV29-1 and TRBJ2-1; 9 bases map to TRBD2. Losses at the gene ends were 6 bases for V and 6 bases for J; bases not matched to a gene: 9. The CDR3 covers 14 residues. Per germline, CDR1 SQVTM and CDR2 ANQGSEA. The CDR3 here is CSVRTGTSPNEQFF. CDR3 sequence (DNA): TGCAGCGTGAGGACCGGGACTAGCCCCAATGAGCAGTTCTTC.

The chain uses TRBV24-1 and TRBJ2-3; 10 bases fit TRBD1. V dropped 5 bases and J dropped 2; count of bases not matched to a gene: 15. Per the germline V gene, CDR1 is KGHDR and CDR2 is SFDVKD. The CDR3 is 19 residues long. Here the CDR3 DNA reads TGTGCCACCAGTGGCCCCGGAGGGACAGGGGATTACTACACAGATACGCAGTATTTT. Its protein is CATSGPGGTGDYYTDTQYF.

CDR3 bases: TGTGCCAGCAGCACCCGGGACCGCGAGAACACCGGGGAGCTGTTTTTT. Its translation is CASSTRDRENTGELFF. The chain recombines TRBV9 with TRBJ2-2; D may match TRBD1 or TRBD2 (5 bases each). The V and J ends lost 4 bases and 1 base respectively, with 14 bases between them. This CDR3 spans 16 amino acids. Germline assignment: CDR1 SGDLS and CDR2 YYNGEE.

In this sample, this clonotype turned up a few times. The chain combines TRBV28 with TRBJ2-2; 8 nucleotides match TRBD1. The CDR3 is made up of 14 amino acids. The germline V gene encodes CDR1 MDHEN and CDR2 SYDVKM. V gave up 6 bases and J gave up 5 bases; unmatched junction bases: 5. The CDR3 protein is CASRRTGRTGELFF. In DNA form, the CDR3 reads TGTGCCAGCAGGCGGACAGGGAGAACCGGGGAGCTGTTTTTT.

In its sample, this clonotype was seen a few times. The CDR3 DNA follows: TGTGCCAGCAGCTCCTGGGGGAGGACCGGGGAGCTGTTTTTT. Translated: CASSSWGRTGELFF. This rearrangement joins TRBV7-9 to TRBJ2-2; D might be TRBD2 (6 bases). The CDR3 is 14 residues long. V shed 4 bases and J shed 5 bases, with 11 bases lying between them. In germline, CDR1 is SEHNR, CDR2 FQNEAQ (reference sequence). The full variable domain, with the rest looked up from reference TRBV7-9 and TRBJ2-2, is DTGVSQNPRHKITKRGQNVTFRCDPISEHNRLYWYRQTLGQGPEFLTYFQNEAQLEKSRLLSDRFSAERPKGSFSTLEIQRTEQGDSAMYLCASSSWGRTGELFFGEGSRLTVL.

The table lists this clonotype with many counts. CDR3 nucleotides: TGCGCCAGCAGCTTGGCAGCTAGCGGAAGCACAGATACGCAGTATTTT. Translation gives CASSLAASGSTDTQYF. The chain employs TRBV5-1 and TRBJ2-3, with 7 bases matching TRBD2. Germline V lookup: CDR1 SGHRS, CDR2 YFSETQ. The CDR3 loop spans 16 amino acids. J was trimmed by 0 bases and V by 0 bases; bases with no gene match: 4.

The chain combines TRBV10-1 with TRBJ1-5; no firm D call. The germline CDR1 and CDR2 sequences are WNHNN and SYGVQD (reference sequence). V gave up 3 bases and J gave up 7 bases, with 19 bases separating them. This CDR3 is 16 amino acids long. As DNA, the CDR3 is TGCGCCAGCAGTGACCCGTTCCCCCAGGCAATCCAGCCCCAGCATTTT. This codes for CASSDPFPQAIQPQHF.

This clonotype was recorded at least ten times. The gene calls are TRBV24-1 and TRBJ2-1, with a weak D call TRBD2 (6 bases). This CDR3 is 16 amino acids long. The V gene's germline CDR1 is KGHDR and CDR2 SFDVKD. V lost 4 bases and J lost 1, with 13 bases in between. The CDR3 sequence is CATSDALATSYNEQFF. The CDR3 nucleotides are TGTGCCACCAGTGACGCTCTAGCGACGTCCTACAATGAGCAGTTCTTC.

V is TRBV9 and J is TRBJ2-5; 11 positions agree with TRBD2. The CDR3 contains 15 residues. The junction had 3 bases not matched to a gene; V was cut back by 0 bases and J by 5 bases. Per germline, CDR1 SGDLS and CDR2 YYNGEE. CDR3 amino acids: CASSVVGLADETQYF. CDR3 in DNA: TGTGCCAGCAGCGTAGTGGGACTAGCGGATGAGACCCAGTACTTC.

CDR3 in DNA: TGCAGCGTTGAATCCCAGCGGGAGAACACCGGGGAGCTGTTTTTT. It is translated as CSVESQRENTGELFF. This chain links TRBV29-1 with TRBJ2-2, with 7 bases fitting TRBD2. Per the germline V gene, CDR1 is SQVTM and CDR2 is ANQGSEA. The V segment lost 2 bases and the J segment 1 base; nucleotides outside the gene matches: 4. The CDR3 covers 15 residues.

This clonotype was detected many times. This rearrangement joins TRBV12-3 or TRBV12-4 to TRBJ1-2; a possible D gene is TRBD1 (5 bases). V lost 6 bases and J 4 bases, leaving 15 bases between the germline ends. The CDR3 loop spans 14 amino acids. In DNA form, the CDR3 reads TGTGCCAGCAGCCGAAACGGGGGAGGCTATGGCTACACCTTC. The encoded protein is CASSRNGGGYGYTF.

This clonotype was picked up a small number of times. The V and J genes are TRBV20-1 and TRBJ2-5; 9 bases are shared with TRBD2. CDR3 size: 15 residues. Germline CDR1 reads DFQATT; CDR2 reads SNEGSKA (reference sequence). J lost 5 bases, V lost 1 base, and 8 bases had no gene match. The DNA for the CDR3 is TGCAGTGCTAGAGTGGGCGGGAGGGTATCGGAGACCCAGTACTTC. Protein product: CSARVGGRVSETQYF.

The sample holds a few counts of this clonotype. The J gene is TRBJ2-1, the V gene TRBV28; 7 nucleotides match TRBD2. CDR1 is MDHEN and CDR2 is SYDVKM in the germline V gene. The CDR3 consists of 14 residues. V lost 2 bases to trimming and J lost 10 bases; unmatched junction nucleotides: 8. The chain's CDR3 is CASSLGAQGLEQFF. The CDR3 nucleotides are TGTGCCAGCAGTTTAGGGGCTCAGGGACTAGAGCAGTTCTTC.

The J gene is TRBJ2-2, the V gene TRBV20-1; D is unclear. The CDR3 runs 15 residues. Trimming removed 0 bases at V and 6 bases at J, with 14 bases between. Germline CDR1 reads DFQATT; CDR2 reads SNEGSKA (reference sequence). CDR3 in DNA: TGCAGTGCTAGAGATCAAATGACGAGCCCCGGGGAGCTGTTTTTT. Amino acid sequence: CSARDQMTSPGELFF.

This clonotype came up many times. The gene calls are TRBV12-3 or TRBV12-4 and TRBJ1-1; the D is unclear. CDR3 size: 12 residues. Trimming pared 6 bases from V and 1 base from J, leaving 6 bases between. CDR3 sequence: CASRGWNTEAFF. In nucleotides, the CDR3 is TGTGCCAGCAGGGGCTGGAACACTGAAGCTTTCTTT.

The V and J genes are TRBV12-3 or TRBV12-4 and TRBJ1-1; D is possibly TRBD1 (5 bases). The germline V and J ends were trimmed by 5 bases and 5 bases, with 15 bases remaining between them. The CDR3 is made up of 14 amino acids. The CDR3 bases are TGTGCCAGCAGTATGATGGGGGACGGGACTGAAGCTTTCTTT. Translating gives CASSMMGDGTEAFF.

The rearrangement joins TRBV3-1 to TRBJ2-7, with D possibly matching TRBD2 (5 bases). Germline CDR1 and CDR2: LGHDT and YNNKEL (reference sequence). The CDR3 length is 17 residues. V gave up 0 bases and J gave up 5 bases, with 20 bases separating them. The CDR3 DNA is TGTGCCAGCAGCCAAGATTGGACTGACCCGCATCGGCACGAGCAGTACTTC. Its translation: CASSQDWTDPHRHEQYF.

This clonotype has more than one count but fewer than ten. The chain combines TRBV15 with TRBJ2-1; TRBD2 might be the D (6 bases). CDR3 size: 16 residues. CDR1 is LNHNV, CDR2 YYDKDF, per germline (reference sequence). V was shortened by 0 bases and J by 4 bases, with 13 bases between the two germline ends. The CDR3 bases are TGTGCCACCAGCAGAGAAGGACTAAATCAATACAATGAGCAGTTCTTC. It is translated as CATSREGLNQYNEQFF.

Ten or more counts support this clonotype. This chain connects TRBV12-3 or TRBV12-4 to TRBJ2-7, with D unclear. This CDR3 has 12 amino acids. Trimming took off 2 bases at V and 1 base at J, with 3 bases between the two ends. CDR3 coding DNA: TGTGCCAGCAGTTTAATTTCCTACGAGCAGTACTTC. Amino acids: CASSLISYEQYF.

J is TRBJ2-3 and V is TRBV12-3 or TRBV12-4, with 7 bases that match TRBD2. Germline trimming cut 2 bases from V and 1 base from J; bases unmatched to any gene: 9. This CDR3 contains 17 residues. The CDR3 here is CASSLRASGVGTDTQYF. The CDR3 DNA is TGTGCCAGCAGTTTAAGGGCGAGCGGGGTAGGCACAGATACGCAGTATTTT.

The chain carries TRBV12-3 or TRBV12-4 and TRBJ1-2; no definite D call. The CDR3 length is 14 residues. V lost 5 bases and J 8 bases, leaving 18 bases between the germline ends. The CDR3 reads CASSAMAFSVGYTF. The DNA of the CDR3 is TGTGCCAGCAGTGCGATGGCTTTTTCCGTCGGCTACACCTTC.